The source of this T cell receptor beta chain is a study of T cell repertoires in cytomegalovirus infection. About the study: Public TCR beta signatures indicated both CMV infection and matching HLA type.

Study conclusions and caveats: Dominating the ex vivo response were TCR beta clonotypes that were CMV-specific and HLA-C-restricted. CMV carriers having the relevant HLA were flagged by cumulative public TCR beta family frequency.

From the reads, TCRdb called clonotypes with MiXCR, one entry per CDR3 protein. The sample lists fewer than 200,000 distinct CDR3 sequences; approximately 19% were seen once. This CDR3 is built from 16 residues. Losses at the gene ends were 8 bases for V and 3 bases for J; bases not matched to a gene: 11. Germline CDR1 is MDHEN and CDR2 is SYDVKM. This clonotype was seen a few times. Its antigen is still unknown. V gene TRBV28 combines with J gene TRBJ2-4; 9 nucleotides match TRBD1. This TCR derives from a human donor in good health (CMV status not recorded). Some clones in this sample may be carry-over from other donors' samples. Material: PBMCs. CDR3 coding DNA: TGTGCCAGCTCCCCCCGGACAGGGGATGGCAAAAACATTCAGTACTTC. This translates into CASSPRTGDGKNIQYF. Full variable domain (outside the CDR3, taken from reference TRBV28 and TRBJ2-4): DVKVTQSSRYLVKRTGEKVFLECVQDMDHENMFWYRQDPGLGLRLIYFSYDVKMKEKGDIPEGYSVSREKKERFSLILESASTNQTSMYLCASSPRTGDGKNIQYFGAGTRLSVL.